This TCR beta chain was observed in a study of CD8 T cells in Susac syndrome. V was trimmed by 10 bases and J by 1 base, leaving 16 bases between them. The CDR3 loop spans 14 amino acids. Per germline, CDR1 SNHLY and CDR2 FYNNEI. The authors sequenced TCR beta from blood CD8+ and CD4+ T cells. RNA totalling roughly 0.5 to 1 ug underwent reverse transcription with random hexamers. From the immunoSEQ multiplex PCR reads, TCRdb called clonotypes with MiXCR, one entry per CDR3 protein. This table has some 68,000 distinct CDR3 sequences, around 93% appearing once. V usage is TRBV2 and J usage is TRBJ1-1; D possibly corresponds to TRBD1 (5 bases). The sequencing input was CD4+ T cells from PBMCs. The source is a human donor with Susac syndrome. CDR3 DNA sequence: TGTGCCACCCCACGGGGCCAGGGGAACACTGAAGCTTTCTTT. Its protein is CATPRGQGNTEAFF. Based on the CDR3 plus reference TRBV2 and TRBJ1-1, the full variable domain is EPEVTQTPSHQVTQMGQEVILRCVPISNHLYFYWYRQILGQKVEFLVSFYNNEISEKSEIFDDQFSVERPDGSNFTLKIRSTKLEDSAMYFCATPRGQGNTEAFFGQGTRLTVV.